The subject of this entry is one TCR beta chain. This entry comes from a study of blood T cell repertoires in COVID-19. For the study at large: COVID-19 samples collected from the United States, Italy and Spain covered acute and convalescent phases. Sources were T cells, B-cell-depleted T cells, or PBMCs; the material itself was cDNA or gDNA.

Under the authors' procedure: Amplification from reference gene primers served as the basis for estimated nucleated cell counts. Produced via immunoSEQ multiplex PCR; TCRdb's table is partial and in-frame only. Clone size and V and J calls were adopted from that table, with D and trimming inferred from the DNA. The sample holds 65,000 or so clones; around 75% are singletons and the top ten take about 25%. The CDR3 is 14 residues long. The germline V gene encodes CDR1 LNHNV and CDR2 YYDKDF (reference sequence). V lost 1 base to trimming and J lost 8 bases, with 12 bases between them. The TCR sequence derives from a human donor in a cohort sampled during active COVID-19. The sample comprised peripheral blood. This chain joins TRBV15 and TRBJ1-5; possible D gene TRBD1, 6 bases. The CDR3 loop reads CATSRGQAQEPQHF. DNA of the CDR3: TGTGCCACCAGCAGAGGACAGGCCCAAGAGCCCCAGCATTTT.